This is a list of T cell receptor beta chains from one sample in a study of tumor-infiltrating lymphocytes in primary liver carcinoma. TCRdb recomputed calls from the multiplex PCR reads with MiXCR, one row per CDR3 protein. The sample yields fewer than 90,000 distinct CDR3 sequences, 60% to 75% seen once. The sample was liver tumor tissue from sampling region 1. Every receptor here comes from a man between 40 and 49 years old with primary liver carcinoma and hepatitis B virus infection. Each CDR3 is given without its conserved first and last residue. Expanded clones get a size class; other rows say once, few or many, or leave the size out.

V	size	J	CDR3
TRBV11-2	few	TRBJ2-5	VSSLDYRVQETQY
TRBV12-3/TRBV12-4	-	TRBJ1-4	ASSLVQTDEKLS
TRBV12-3/TRBV12-4	-	TRBJ2-2	ASSGIRSSPGELF
TRBV12-3/TRBV12-4	many	TRBJ1-4	ASSPGGQGYEKLF
TRBV28	few	TRBJ2-7	ASSLGGGVFEQY
TRBV11-2	-	TRBJ2-1	ASSDDRPSYNEQF
TRBV7-3	-	TRBJ1-1	ASSWIGDTEAF
TRBV5-5	-	TRBJ2-3	ASSLAALVGNTDTQY
TRBV12-3/TRBV12-4	-	TRBJ2-3	ASSFREIHTDTQY
TRBV11-2	-	TRBJ2-2	TSSFDRDRVDTGELF
TRBV29-1	-	TRBJ2-5	SVDRGRETQN
TRBV25-1	few	TRBJ2-7	ASSELGDSTYEQY
TRBV11-3	medium-sized	TRBJ2-1	ASSLGLSNEQF
TRBV6-5	-	TRBJ2-7	ASRVDTSYEQY
TRBV20-1	-	TRBJ2-3	SARAGLAGGRTDTQY
TRBV12-5	-	TRBJ1-1	ASGLRQGEAF
TRBV2	many	TRBJ2-5	ASTEWDRQETQY
TRBV29-1	-	TRBJ1-1	SIEVGAGGIGEAF
TRBV7-2	-	TRBJ2-5	ARSLLGPTETQY
TRBV11-2	-	TRBJ1-1	AGRLDVNTEAF
TRBV2	-	TRBJ2-6	ASSEADVLT
TRBV5-4	-	TRBJ2-1	ARSDRQAGYSEQF
TRBV20-1	-	TRBJ1-1	SASRDSLNTEAF
TRBV6-6	-	TRBJ2-1	ARINLHSHNEQF
TRBV4-1	few	TRBJ2-7	ASSQELAGSYEQY
TRBV6-2/TRBV6-3	-	TRBJ2-1	ASSYRGWDSYNEQF
TRBV5-1	-	TRBJ2-3	ASSIGTSGSDTDTQY
TRBV11-2	-	TRBJ2-3	ASSLDGAGSGENTQY
TRBV5-1	many	TRBJ2-5	ASSSNPLAGAVETQY
TRBV12-3/TRBV12-4	many	TRBJ2-7	ASGLADSYEQY
TRBV11-2	medium-sized	TRBJ2-7	ASSFGVPRIEQY
TRBV11-2	-	TRBJ2-7	ASSLERRAGQY
TRBV7-8	-	TRBJ2-3	ASSVSLTTDTQC